This T cell receptor (beta chain) is from a study of beta chain features in type 1 diabetes. Study-wide context: Healthy donors and patients showed comparable age, gender and cell yields.

Study results and caveats: Within each of all four CD4+ subsets, Type 1 diabetes patients had TCRB CDR3s that were moderately but significantly shorter.

Sort purity for all populations was recorded as exceeding 98%. This clone was observed a few times. Its target is unknown. TCRB transcripts that were expressed got sequenced, as all of the isolated RNA had been reverse transcribed. This table comes from immunoSEQ multiplex PCR, and its TCRdb copy is limited to in-frame clones, with some not included. The sample gives under 350,000 clones, approximately 24% of which show up once; around 0.012% is in the top ten. V lost 6 bases, J lost 1 base, and 13 bases stayed unmatched. Germline V gene sequence: CDR1 MNHEY, CDR2 SMNVEV (reference sequence). CDR3 size: 19 residues.

This chain links TRBV27 with TRBJ2-4; 12 bases fit TRBD2. Sequences were obtained from naive CD4+ T cells from blood. The source of this sequence is a woman in her 30s with type 1 diabetes. The CDR3 loop reads CASSPPGLAGRGAKNIQYF. The DNA for the CDR3 is TGTGCCAGCAGCCCCCCGGGACTAGCGGGTAGAGGGGCCAAAAACATTCAGTACTTC.